This TCR beta chain was sequenced in a study of blood T cell repertoires in COVID-19. Across the study: Samples came from the United States, Italy and Spain, spanning acute and convalescent COVID-19.

This CDR3 has 17 residues. The germline CDR1 and CDR2 sequences are LGHDT and YNNKEL (reference sequence). Unmatched junction bases numbered 6, after V lost 0 bases and J lost 3 bases. Original processing methods: Amplification of reference gene primers provided the estimated nucleated cell counts. Clones were read by immunoSEQ multiplex PCR, and TCRdb kept only the in-frame ones, dropping some. V, J and clone size were drawn from that table, and D and trimming were deduced from the DNA. This sample has under 200,000 clones, with 80% found just once. Sequencing was done on a sample of peripheral blood. The sequence derives from a man between 60 and 75 years old with acute or convalescent COVID-19. The chain combines TRBV3-1 (or the pseudogene TRBV3-2) with TRBJ2-3; 10 bases line up with TRBD1. The CDR3, as DNA: TGTGCCAGCAGCCAAGACCCCCGGGACAGGGGTACAGATACGCAGTATTTT. Protein sequence: CASSQDPRDRGTDTQYF.